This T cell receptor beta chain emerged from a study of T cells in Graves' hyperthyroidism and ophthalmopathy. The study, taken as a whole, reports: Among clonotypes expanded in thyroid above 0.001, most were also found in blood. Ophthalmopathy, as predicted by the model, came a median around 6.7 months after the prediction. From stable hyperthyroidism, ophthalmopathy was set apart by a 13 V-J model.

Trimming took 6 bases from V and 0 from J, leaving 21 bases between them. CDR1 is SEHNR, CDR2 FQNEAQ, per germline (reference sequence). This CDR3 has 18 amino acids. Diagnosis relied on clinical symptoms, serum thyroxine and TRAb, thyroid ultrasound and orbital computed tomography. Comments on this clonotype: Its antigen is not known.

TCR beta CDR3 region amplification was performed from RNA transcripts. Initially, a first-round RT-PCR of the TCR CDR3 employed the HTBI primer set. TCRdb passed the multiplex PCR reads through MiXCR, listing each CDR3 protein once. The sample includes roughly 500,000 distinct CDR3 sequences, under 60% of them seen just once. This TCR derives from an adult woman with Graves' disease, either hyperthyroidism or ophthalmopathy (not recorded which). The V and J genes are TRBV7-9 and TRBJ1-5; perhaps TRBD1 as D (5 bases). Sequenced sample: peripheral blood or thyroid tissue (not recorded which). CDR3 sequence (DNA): TGTGCCAGCAGTCCTGACAGTGCAGGATTATATAGCAATCAGCCCCAGCATTTT. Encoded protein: CASSPDSAGLYSNQPQHF.